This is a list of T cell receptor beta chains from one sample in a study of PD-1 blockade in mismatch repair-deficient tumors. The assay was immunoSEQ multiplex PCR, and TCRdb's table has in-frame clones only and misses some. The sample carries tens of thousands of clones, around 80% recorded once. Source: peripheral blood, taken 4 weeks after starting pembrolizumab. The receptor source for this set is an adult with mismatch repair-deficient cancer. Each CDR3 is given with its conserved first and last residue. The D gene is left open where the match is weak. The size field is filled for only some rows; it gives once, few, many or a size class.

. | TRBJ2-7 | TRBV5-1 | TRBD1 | CASTNPGTGLYEQYF | TGCGCCAGCACCAACCCCGGGACAGGGCTCTACGAGCAGTACTTC
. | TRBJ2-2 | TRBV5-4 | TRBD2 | CASSRLAGGFSGELFF | TGTGCCAGCAGCCGACTAGCGGGAGGGTTTAGCGGGGAGCTGTTTTTT
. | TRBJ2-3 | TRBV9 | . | CASSVGPLGGTDTQYF | TGTGCCAGCAGCGTAGGTCCCTTAGGGGGCACAGATACGCAGTATTTT
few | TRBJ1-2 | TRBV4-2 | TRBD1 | CASSHWGQGGYTF | TGTGCCAGCAGCCACTGGGGACAGGGTGGCTACACCTTC
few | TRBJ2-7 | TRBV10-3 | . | CATSGTDEQYF | TGTGCCACCTCGGGGACCGACGAGCAGTACTTC
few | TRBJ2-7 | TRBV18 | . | CASSPGGSLQGEQYF | TGTGCCAGCTCACCAGGCGGCTCACTTCAGGGTGAGCAGTACTTC
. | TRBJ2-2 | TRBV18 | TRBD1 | CASSPGQASNTGELFF | TGTGCCAGCTCACCTGGACAGGCCTCGAACACCGGGGAGCTGTTTTTT
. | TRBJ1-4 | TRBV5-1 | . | CASSLGREKLFF | TGCGCCAGCAGCTTGGGACGGGAAAAACTGTTTTTT
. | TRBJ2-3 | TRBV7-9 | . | CASSLLGPGADTQYF | TGTGCCAGCAGCTTATTGGGTCCTGGGGCGGATACGCAGTATTTT
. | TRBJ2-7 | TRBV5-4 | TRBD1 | CASSVTGSHYEQYF | TGTGCCAGCAGCGTGACAGGGTCCCACTACGAGCAGTACTTC
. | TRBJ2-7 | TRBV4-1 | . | CASSRGGTVDEQYF | TGCGCCAGCAGCCGGGGCGGGACGGTCGACGAGCAGTACTTC
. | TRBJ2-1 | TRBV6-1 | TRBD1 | CASSQPGQGYNEQFF | TGTGCCAGCAGCCAACCGGGACAGGGCTACAATGAGCAGTTCTTC
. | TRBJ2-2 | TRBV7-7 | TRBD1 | CASSRDRSDTGELFF | TGTGCTAGCAGCCGGGACAGGTCGGACACCGGGGAGCTGTTTTTT
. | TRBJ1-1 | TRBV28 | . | CASSPGVWNTEAFF | TGTGCCAGCAGTCCGGGAGTGTGGAACACTGAAGCTTTCTTT
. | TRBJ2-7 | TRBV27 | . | CASSSRPGVPYEQYF | TGTGCCAGCAGTTCCCGACCGGGAGTTCCTTACGAGCAGTACTTC
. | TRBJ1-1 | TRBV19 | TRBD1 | CASHRQGATEAFF | TGTGCCAGTCACAGACAGGGGGCCACTGAAGCTTTCTTT
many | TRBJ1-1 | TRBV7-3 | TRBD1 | CASSLDRVNTEAFF | TGTGCCAGCAGCTTGGACAGGGTGAACACTGAAGCTTTCTTT
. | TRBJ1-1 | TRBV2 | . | CAIQENTEAFF | TGTGCCATTCAAGAGAACACTGAAGCTTTCTTT
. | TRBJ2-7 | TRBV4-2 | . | CASSQDGTIYSYEQYF | TGTGCCAGCAGCCAAGATGGAACTATATACTCCTACGAGCAGTACTTC
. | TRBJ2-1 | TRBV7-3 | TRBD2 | CASSPVAGHNEQFF | TGTGCCAGCAGCCCAGTAGCGGGACACAATGAGCAGTTCTTC
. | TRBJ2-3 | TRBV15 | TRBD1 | CATSRETGTGGANTQYF | TGTGCCACCAGCAGAGAGACCGGGACAGGGGGCGCGAATACGCAGTATTTT
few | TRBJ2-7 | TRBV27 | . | CASSQDWGNDEQYF | TGTGCCAGCAGTCAGGACTGGGGGAACGACGAGCAGTACTTC
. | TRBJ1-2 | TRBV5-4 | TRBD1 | CASSLQGGYGYTF | TGTGCCAGCAGCCTCCAGGGGGGGTATGGCTACACCTTC
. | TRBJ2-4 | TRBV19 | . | CASSIDRLQGQNIQYF | TGTGCCAGTAGTATAGATCGTTTACAGGGCCAAAACATTCAGTACTTC
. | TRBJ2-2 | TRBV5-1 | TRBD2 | CASSPGTSHGELFF | TGCGCCAGCAGCCCCGGGACTAGCCACGGGGAGCTGTTTTTT
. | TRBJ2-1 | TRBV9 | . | CASSVATSSPNEQFF | TGTGCCAGCAGCGTAGCTACTAGCTCCCCCAATGAGCAGTTCTTC
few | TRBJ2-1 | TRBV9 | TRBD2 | CASNDNLAGGSDEQFF | TGTGCCAGCAACGATAACCTAGCGGGAGGTTCGGATGAGCAGTTCTTC
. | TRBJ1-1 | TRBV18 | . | CASSPPGRANTEAFF | TGTGCCAGCTCACCACCTGGCAGGGCTAACACTGAAGCTTTCTTT
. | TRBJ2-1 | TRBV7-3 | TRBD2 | CASSKTSGRGNEQFF | TGTGCCAGCAGCAAGACTAGCGGGAGAGGAAATGAGCAGTTCTTC
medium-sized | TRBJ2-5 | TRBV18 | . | CASSPEGKTQYF | TGTGCCAGCTCACCGGAGGGAAAGACCCAGTACTTC
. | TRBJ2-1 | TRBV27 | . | CASSFGGGPLGPLTEQFF | TGTGCCAGCAGTTTCGGGGGTGGACCACTAGGACCCCTCACCGAGCAGTTCTTC
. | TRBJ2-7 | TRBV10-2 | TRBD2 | CASSDDSGRSEQYF | TGCGCCAGCAGTGACGATAGCGGGAGGAGCGAGCAGTACTTC
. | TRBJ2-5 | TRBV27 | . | CASSFVGETQYF | TGTGCCAGCAGTTTTGTAGGAGAGACCCAGTACTTC
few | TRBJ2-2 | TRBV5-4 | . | CASSLSFTGELFF | TGTGCCAGCAGCTTAAGCTTCACCGGGGAGCTGTTTTTT
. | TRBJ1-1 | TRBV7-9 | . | CASSLGTVKNAEAFF | TGTGCCAGCAGCTTAGGCACAGTTAAGAATGCTGAAGCTTTCTTT
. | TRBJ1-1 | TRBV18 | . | CASSRPAGDTEAFF | TGTGCCAGCTCACGCCCAGCAGGGGACACTGAAGCTTTCTTT
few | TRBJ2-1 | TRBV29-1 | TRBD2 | CSVDRSGRKSYNEQFF | TGCAGCGTTGACAGGAGCGGGAGAAAATCCTACAATGAGCAGTTCTTC
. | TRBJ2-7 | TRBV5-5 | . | CASSPNLGSHEQYF | TGTGCCAGCAGCCCGAATTTGGGAAGCCACGAGCAGTACTTC
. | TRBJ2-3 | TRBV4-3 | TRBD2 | CASSQDPGRDTQYF | TGCGCCAGCAGCCAAGATCCCGGGAGGGATACGCAGTATTTT
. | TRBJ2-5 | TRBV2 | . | CASKDREETQYF | TGTGCCAGCAAGGACAGAGAAGAGACCCAGTACTTC
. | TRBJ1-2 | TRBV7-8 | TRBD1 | CASSLKSWTGTSSYGYTF | TGTGCCAGCAGCTTGAAGTCCTGGACAGGGACCTCAAGCTATGGCTACACCTTC